This T cell receptor beta chain was recorded in a study of long-term antiretroviral therapy in people with HIV. The assay used was immunoSEQ (version v3.0), run at survey level. Sequenced by immunoSEQ multiplex PCR; TCRdb stores in-frame clones only, minus some. The sample has around 30,000 clones, over 90% seen once. This material consisted of unsorted PBMCs, taken about 6.5 years after starting antiretroviral therapy. This clonotype originated in a woman between 35 and 50 years old with HIV.

This CDR3 reads CASSRDRGNEKLFF. The CDR3 DNA reads as TGTGCCAGCAGTCGGGACAGGGGTAATGAAAAACTGTTTTTT. The chain uses TRBV27 and TRBJ1-4; 10 bases line up with TRBD1. The V segment lost 5 bases and the J segment 4 bases; nucleotides outside the gene matches: 1. Germline values: CDR1 MNHEY, CDR2 SMNVEV (reference sequence). This CDR3 contains 14 residues.